This paragraph reports one TCR beta chain. Its antigen is not identified. CDR3 regions of TCR beta were amplified from RNA transcripts. Second-round multiplex PCR came after a first-round RT-PCR that employed HTBI primers. A single record per CDR3 protein comes from TCRdb applying MiXCR to the multiplex PCR reads. The table lists some 370,000 distinct CDR3 sequences, approximately 17% of them singletons. The data belong to a study of Graves' ophthalmopathy and Graves' hyperthyroidism. Findings of the study overall: Built on 13 signatures, a model told ophthalmopathy apart from stable hyperthyroidism with about 91% sensitivity and almost 84% specificity.

Trimming pared 5 bases from V and 3 bases from J, leaving 13 bases between. CDR3 length: 14 amino acids. Germline V gives CDR1 MNHNS, CDR2 SASEGT. Sequenced sample: peripheral blood. The sequence derives from an adult woman with stable Graves' hyperthyroidism. The gene calls are TRBV6-1 and TRBJ1-2, with D unclear. The CDR3 bases are TGTGCCAGCAGTACCCAGCCGGGAGACTATGGCTACACCTTC. Translation gives CASSTQPGDYGYTF.